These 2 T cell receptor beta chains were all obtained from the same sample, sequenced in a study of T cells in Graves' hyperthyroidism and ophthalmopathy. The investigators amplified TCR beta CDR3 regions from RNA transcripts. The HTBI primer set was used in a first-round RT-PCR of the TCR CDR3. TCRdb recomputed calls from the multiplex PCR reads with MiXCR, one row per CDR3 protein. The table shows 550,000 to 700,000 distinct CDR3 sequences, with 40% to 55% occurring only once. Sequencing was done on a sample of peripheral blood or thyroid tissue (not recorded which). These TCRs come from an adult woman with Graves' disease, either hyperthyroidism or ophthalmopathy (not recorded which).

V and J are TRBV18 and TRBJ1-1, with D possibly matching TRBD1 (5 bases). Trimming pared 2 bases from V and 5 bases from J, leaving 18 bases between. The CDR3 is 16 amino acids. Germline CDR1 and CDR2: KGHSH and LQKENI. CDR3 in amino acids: CASSPREGKVETEAFF. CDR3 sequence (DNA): TGTGCCAGCTCACCAAGGGAGGGGAAGGTGGAAACTGAAGCTTTCTTT.

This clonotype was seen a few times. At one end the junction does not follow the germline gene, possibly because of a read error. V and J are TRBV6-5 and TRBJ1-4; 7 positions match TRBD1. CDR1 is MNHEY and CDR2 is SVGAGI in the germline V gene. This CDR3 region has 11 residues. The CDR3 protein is CASRPGTELLF. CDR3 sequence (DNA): TGTGCCAGCAGACCCGGGACAGAGCTTTTATTT.